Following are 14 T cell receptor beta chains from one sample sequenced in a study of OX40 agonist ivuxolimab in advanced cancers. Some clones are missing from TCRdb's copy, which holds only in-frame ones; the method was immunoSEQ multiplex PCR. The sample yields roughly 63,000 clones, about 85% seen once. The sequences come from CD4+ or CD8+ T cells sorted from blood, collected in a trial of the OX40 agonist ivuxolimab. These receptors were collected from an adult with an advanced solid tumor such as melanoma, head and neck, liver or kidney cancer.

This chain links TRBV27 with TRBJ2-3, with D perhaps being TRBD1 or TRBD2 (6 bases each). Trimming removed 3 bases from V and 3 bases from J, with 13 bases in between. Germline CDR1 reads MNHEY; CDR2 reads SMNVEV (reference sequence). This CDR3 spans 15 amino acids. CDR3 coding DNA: TGTGCCAGCAGTTTTTGGGGGGCGAGTACAGATACGCAGTATTTT. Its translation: CASSFWGASTDTQYF.

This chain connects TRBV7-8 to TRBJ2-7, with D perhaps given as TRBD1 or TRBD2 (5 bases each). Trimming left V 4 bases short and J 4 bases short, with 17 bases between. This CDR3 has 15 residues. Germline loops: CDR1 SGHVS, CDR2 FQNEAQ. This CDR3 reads CASSSGPYGAYEQYF. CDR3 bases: TGTGCCAGCAGCTCGGGACCCTACGGAGCTTACGAGCAGTACTTC. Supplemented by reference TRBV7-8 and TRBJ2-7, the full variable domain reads GAGVSQSPRYKVAKRGQDVALRCDPISGHVSLFWYQQALGQGPEFLTYFQNEAQLDKSGLPSDRFFAERPEGSVSTLKIQRTQQEDSAVYLCASSSGPYGAYEQYFGPGTRLTVT.

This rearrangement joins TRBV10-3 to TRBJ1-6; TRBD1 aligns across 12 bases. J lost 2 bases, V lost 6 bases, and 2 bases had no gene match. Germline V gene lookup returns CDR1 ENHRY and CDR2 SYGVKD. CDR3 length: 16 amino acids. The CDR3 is CAIRGQGATYNSPLHF. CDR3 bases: TGTGCCATCAGGGGACAGGGGGCGACCTATAATTCACCCCTCCACTTT.

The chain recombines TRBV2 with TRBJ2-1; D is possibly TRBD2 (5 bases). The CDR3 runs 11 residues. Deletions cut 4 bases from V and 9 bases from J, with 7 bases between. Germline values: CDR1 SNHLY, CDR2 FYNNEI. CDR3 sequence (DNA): TGTGCCAGCAGTGTTGGGAGTGAGCAGTTCTTC. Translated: CASSVGSEQFF.

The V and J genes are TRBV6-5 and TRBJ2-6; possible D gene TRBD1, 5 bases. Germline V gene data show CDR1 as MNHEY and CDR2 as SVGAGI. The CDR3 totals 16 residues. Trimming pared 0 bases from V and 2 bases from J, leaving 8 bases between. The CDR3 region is CASSYSGQTGANVLTF. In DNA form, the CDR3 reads TGTGCCAGCAGTTACTCTGGACAAACTGGGGCCAACGTCCTGACTTTC.

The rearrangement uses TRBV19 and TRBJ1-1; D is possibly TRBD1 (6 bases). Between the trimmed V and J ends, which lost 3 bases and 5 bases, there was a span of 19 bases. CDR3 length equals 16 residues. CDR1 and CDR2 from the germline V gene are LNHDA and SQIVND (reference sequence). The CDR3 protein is CASSIGQGPTGTEAFF. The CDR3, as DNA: TGTGCCAGTAGTATTGGTCAGGGGCCCACGGGAACTGAAGCTTTCTTT.

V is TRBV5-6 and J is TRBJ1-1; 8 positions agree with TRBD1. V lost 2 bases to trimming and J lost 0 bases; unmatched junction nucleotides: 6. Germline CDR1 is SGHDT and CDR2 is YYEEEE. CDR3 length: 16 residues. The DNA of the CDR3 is TGTGCCAGCAGCTTATTAGGACAGGGAGTGAACACTGAAGCTTTCTTT. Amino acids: CASSLLGQGVNTEAFF.

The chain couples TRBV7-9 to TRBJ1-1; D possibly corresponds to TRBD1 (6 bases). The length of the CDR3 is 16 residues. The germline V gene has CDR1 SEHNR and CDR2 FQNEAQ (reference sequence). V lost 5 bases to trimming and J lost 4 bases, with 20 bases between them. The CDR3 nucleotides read TGTGCCAGCAGCGAGGGGACAATCGAGGGGCTCACTGAAGCTTTCTTT. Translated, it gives CASSEGTIEGLTEAFF.

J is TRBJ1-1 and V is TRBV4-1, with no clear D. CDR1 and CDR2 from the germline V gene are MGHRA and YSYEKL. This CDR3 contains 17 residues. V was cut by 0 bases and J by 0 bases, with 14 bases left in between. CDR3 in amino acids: CASSQDYTESLNTEAFF. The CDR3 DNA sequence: TGCGCCAGCAGCCAAGATTACACAGAGTCACTGAACACTGAAGCTTTCTTT.

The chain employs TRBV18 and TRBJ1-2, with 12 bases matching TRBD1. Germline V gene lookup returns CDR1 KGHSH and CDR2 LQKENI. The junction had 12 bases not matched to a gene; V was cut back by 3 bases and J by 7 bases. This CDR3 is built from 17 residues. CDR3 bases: TGTGCCAGCTCACCGACGTACGGGACAGGGGGCAATGTTGGCTACACCTTC. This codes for CASSPTYGTGGNVGYTF.

CDR3 nucleotides: TGTGCCAGTAGTATAGTCCAGAGGGGGAACTCCTACGAGCAGTACTTC. This codes for CASSIVQRGNSYEQYF. The J gene is TRBJ2-7, the V gene TRBV19; D possibly corresponds to TRBD1 (6 bases). V lost 1 base and J lost 0, with 13 bases in between. The CDR3 loop spans 16 amino acids. Germline loops: CDR1 LNHDA, CDR2 SQIVND (reference sequence).

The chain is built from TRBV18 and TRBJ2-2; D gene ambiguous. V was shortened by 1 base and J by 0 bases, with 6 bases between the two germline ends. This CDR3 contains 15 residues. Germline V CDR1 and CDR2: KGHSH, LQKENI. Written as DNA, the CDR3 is TGTGCCAGCTCACCACGGCAGGCGAACACCGGGGAGCTGTTTTTT. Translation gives CASSPRQANTGELFF.

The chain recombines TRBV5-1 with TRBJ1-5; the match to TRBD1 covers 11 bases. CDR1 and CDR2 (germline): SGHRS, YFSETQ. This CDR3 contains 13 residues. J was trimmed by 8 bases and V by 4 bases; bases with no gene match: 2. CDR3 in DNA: TGCGCCAGCAGCCCGGGACAGGGGGAGCCCCAGCATTTT. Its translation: CASSPGQGEPQHF.

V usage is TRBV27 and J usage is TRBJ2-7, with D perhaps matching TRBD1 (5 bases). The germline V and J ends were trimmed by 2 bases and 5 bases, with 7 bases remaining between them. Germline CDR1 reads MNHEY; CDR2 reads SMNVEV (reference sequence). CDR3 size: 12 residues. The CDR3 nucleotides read TGTGCCAGCAGTTTAAGGGGAAACGAGCAGTACTTC. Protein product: CASSLRGNEQYF.